This T cell receptor (beta chain) was retrieved from a study of radiation and T cells in renal cell carcinoma. Whole-study context: Nephrectomy followed 15 Gy stereotactic body radiation by 4 weeks.

Only in-frame clones appear in the TCRdb table, and some are missing; sequencing was by immunoSEQ multiplex PCR. The sample gives approximately 150,000 clones, approximately 87% of which show up once; roughly a quarter is in the top ten. Time point reported: baseline pretreatment blood. The treatment denotes: 15 Gy SBRT to primary tumor, nephrectomy 4 weeks later. Serial blood draws occurred at baseline and 2 and 4 weeks post-SBRT. Germline V gene data show CDR1 as KGHSH and CDR2 as LQKENI. Trimming took 2 bases from V and 4 from J, leaving 20 bases between them. The CDR3 contains 17 residues. This chain uses TRBV18 with TRBJ1-1; D gene uncertain. This TCR was recovered from a woman aged 45 to 65 with renal cell carcinoma. Sequencing was performed on blood, taken from a patient whose treatment included radiotherapy and nephrectomy. The CDR3 DNA is TGTGCCAGCTCACCATCTCGGCGTTCCTCCTTGGGCACTGAAGCTTTCTTT. Translation gives CASSPSRRSSLGTEAFF.